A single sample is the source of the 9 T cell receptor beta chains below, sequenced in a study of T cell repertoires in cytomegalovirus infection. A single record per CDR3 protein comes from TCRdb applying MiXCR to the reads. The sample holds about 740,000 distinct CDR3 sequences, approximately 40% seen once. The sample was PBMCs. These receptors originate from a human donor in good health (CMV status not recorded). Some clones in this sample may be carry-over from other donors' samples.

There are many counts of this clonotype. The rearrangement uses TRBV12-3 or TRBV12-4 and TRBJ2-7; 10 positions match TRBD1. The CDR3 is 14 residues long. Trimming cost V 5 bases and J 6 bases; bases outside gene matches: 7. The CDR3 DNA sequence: TGTGCCAGCAGTGTGACAGGGGGCCGGGCCGAGCAGTACTTC. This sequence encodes CASSVTGGRAEQYF.

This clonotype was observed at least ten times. CDR3 residues: CASSPTTGNYGYTF. The CDR3 nucleotides read TGTGCCAGTAGTCCGACGACAGGGAACTATGGCTACACCTTC. The chain has TRBV19 and TRBJ1-2, with TRBD1 matching over 7 bases. The CDR3 contains 14 residues. With 5 bases clipped from V and 2 bases from J, the junction kept 5 bases outside the gene matches. Germline CDR1 and CDR2: LNHDA and SQIVND (reference sequence).

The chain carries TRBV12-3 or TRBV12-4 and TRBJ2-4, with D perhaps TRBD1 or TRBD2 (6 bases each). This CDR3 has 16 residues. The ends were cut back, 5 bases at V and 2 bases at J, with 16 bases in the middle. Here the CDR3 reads CASSPHLGGSKNIQYF. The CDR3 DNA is TGTGCCAGCAGTCCACACCTCGGGGGCTCCAAAAACATTCAGTACTTC.

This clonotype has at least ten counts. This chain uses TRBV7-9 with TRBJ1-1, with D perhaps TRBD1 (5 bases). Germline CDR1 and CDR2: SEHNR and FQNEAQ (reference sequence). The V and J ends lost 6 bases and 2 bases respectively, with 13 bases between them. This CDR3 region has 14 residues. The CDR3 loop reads CASSLEGVNTEAFF. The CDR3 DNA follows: TGTGCCAGCAGTTTGGAAGGGGTAAACACTGAAGCTTTCTTT.

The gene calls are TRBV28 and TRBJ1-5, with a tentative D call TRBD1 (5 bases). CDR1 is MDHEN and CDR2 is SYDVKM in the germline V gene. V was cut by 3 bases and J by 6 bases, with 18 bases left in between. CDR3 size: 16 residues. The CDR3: CASSFRRGVRAQPQHF. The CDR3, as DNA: TGTGCCAGCAGTTTCCGCCGGGGGGTGAGGGCTCAGCCCCAGCATTTT.

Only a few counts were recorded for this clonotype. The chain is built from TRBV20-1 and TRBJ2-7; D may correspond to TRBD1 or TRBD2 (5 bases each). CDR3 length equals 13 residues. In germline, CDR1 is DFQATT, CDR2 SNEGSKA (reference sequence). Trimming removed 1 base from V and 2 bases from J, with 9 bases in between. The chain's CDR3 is CSARGDGAYEQYF. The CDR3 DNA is TGCAGTGCTAGAGGGGACGGGGCCTACGAGCAGTACTTC.

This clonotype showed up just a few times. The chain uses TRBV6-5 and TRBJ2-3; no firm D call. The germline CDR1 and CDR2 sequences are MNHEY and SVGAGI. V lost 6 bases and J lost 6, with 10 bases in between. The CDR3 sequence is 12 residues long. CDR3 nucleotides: TGTGCCAGCAGGCCGACTGCCGATACGCAGTATTTT. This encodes CASRPTADTQYF.

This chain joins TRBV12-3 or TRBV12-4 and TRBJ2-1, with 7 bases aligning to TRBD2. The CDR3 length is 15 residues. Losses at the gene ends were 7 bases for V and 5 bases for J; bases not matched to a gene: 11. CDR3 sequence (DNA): TGTGCCAGCAATGCCGGACTAGGTCCCCACAATGAGCAGTTCTTC. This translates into CASNAGLGPHNEQFF.

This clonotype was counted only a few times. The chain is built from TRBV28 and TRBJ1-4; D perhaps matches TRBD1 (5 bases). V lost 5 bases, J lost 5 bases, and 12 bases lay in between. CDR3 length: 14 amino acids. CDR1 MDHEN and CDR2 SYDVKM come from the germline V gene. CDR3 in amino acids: CASSLLGPNEKLFF. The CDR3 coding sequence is TGTGCCAGCAGTCTCCTGGGGCCGAATGAAAAACTGTTTTTT.